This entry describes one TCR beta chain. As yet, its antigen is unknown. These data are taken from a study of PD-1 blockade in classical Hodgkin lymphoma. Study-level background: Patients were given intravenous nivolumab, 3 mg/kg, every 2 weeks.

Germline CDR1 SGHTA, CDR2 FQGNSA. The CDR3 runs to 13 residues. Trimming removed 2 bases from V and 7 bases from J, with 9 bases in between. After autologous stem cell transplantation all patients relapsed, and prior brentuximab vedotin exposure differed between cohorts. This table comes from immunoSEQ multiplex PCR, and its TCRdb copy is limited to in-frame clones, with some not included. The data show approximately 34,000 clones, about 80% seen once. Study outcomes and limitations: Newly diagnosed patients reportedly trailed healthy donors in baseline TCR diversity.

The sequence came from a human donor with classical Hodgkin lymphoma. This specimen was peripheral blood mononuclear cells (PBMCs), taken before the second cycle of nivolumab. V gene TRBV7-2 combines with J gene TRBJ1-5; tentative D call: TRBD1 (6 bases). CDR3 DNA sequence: TGTGCCAGCAGCTTAAGGGGGACGCAGCCCCAGCATTTT. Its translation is CASSLRGTQPQHF. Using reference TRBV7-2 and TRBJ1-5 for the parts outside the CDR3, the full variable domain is GAGVSQSPSNKVTEKGKDVELRCDPISGHTALYWYRQSLGQGLEFLIYFQGNSAPDKSGLPSDRFSAERTGGSVSTLTIQRTQQEDSAVYLCASSLRGTQPQHFGDGTRLSIL.